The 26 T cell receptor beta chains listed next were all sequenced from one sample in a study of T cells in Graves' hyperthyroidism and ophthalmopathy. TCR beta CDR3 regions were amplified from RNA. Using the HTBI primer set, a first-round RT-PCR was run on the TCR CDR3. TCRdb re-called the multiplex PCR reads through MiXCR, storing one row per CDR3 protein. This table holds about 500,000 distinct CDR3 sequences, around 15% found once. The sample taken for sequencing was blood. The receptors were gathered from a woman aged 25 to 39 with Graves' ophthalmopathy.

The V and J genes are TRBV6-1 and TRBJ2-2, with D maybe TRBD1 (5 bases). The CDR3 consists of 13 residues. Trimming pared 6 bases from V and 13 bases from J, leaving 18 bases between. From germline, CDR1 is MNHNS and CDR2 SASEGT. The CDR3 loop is CASSSGSARRLFF. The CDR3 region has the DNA TGTGCCAGCAGCTCAGGGTCCGCCCGAAGGCTGTTTTTT.

In DNA form, the CDR3 reads TGTGCCAGTAGTCAATCTAGCATGCAGTTCTTC. Its translation is CASSQSSMQFF. The chain is built from TRBV19 and TRBJ2-1; weak D call: TRBD2 (5 bases). The CDR3 sequence is 11 residues long. Deletions cut 5 bases from V and 12 bases from J, with 11 bases between. The germline CDR1 and CDR2 sequences are LNHDA and SQIVND (reference sequence).

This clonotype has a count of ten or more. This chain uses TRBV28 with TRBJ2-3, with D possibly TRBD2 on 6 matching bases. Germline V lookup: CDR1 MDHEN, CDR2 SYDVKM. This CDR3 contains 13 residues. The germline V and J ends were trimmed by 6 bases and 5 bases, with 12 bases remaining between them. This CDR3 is CASSRRAIDTQYF. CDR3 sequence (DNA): TGTGCCAGCAGCCGGAGGGCCATAGATACGCAGTATTTT.

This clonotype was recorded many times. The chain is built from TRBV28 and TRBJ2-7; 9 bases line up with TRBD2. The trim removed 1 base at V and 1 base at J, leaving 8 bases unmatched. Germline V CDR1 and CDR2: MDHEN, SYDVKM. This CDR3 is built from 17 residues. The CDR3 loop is CASSLYLGSGSSYEQYF. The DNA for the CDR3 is TGTGCCAGCAGTTTATATCTTGGTAGCGGGAGTTCCTACGAGCAGTACTTC.

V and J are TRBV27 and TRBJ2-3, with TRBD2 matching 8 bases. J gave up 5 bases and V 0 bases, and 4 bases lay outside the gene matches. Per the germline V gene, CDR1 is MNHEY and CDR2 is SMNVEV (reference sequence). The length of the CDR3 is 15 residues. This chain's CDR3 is CASSLSGREVDTQYF. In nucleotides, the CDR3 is TGTGCCAGCAGTTTATCTGGGCGGGAGGTAGATACGCAGTATTTT.

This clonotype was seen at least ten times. CDR3 bases: TGCGCCAGCAGCTTGAAAATGGGACAGGGAAGCTCCTACAATGAGCAGTTCTTC. Protein sequence: CASSLKMGQGSSYNEQFF. The chain joins TRBV5-1 to TRBJ2-1; TRBD1 matches 9 bases. Trimming took 1 base from V and 0 from J; bases not matched to a gene: 8. Germline V lookup: CDR1 SGHRS, CDR2 YFSETQ. The CDR3 has 18 residues.

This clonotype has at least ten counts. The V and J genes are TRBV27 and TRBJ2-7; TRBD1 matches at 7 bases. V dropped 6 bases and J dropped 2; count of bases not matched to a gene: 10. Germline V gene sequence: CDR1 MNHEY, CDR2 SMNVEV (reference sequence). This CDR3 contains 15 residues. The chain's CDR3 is CASSLMGQGAYEQYF. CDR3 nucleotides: TGTGCCAGCAGCCTTATGGGCCAGGGGGCCTACGAGCAGTACTTC.

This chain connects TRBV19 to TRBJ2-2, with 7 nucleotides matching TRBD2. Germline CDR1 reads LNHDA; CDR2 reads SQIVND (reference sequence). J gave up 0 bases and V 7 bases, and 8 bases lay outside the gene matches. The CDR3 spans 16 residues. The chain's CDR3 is CASTSGGLPNTGELFF. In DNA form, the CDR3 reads TGTGCCAGTACCTCCGGGGGACTACCGAACACCGGGGAGCTGTTTTTT.

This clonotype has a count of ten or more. The CDR3 region is CASSFISGANVLTF. The CDR3, as DNA: TGTGCCAGCAGCTTCATCTCTGGGGCCAACGTCCTGACTTTC. This chain connects TRBV5-8 to TRBJ2-6; D gene ambiguous. CDR3 length: 14 amino acids. V lost 2 bases, J lost 0 bases, and 3 bases lay in between. Germline CDR1 reads SGHTS; CDR2 reads YDEGEE.

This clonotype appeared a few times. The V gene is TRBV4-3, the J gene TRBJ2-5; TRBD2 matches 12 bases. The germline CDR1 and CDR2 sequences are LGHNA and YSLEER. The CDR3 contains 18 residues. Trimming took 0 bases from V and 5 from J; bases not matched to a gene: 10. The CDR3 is CASSQDSLAGGPGETQYF. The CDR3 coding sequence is TGCGCCAGCAGCCAAGATTCCCTAGCGGGAGGGCCAGGGGAGACCCAGTACTTC.

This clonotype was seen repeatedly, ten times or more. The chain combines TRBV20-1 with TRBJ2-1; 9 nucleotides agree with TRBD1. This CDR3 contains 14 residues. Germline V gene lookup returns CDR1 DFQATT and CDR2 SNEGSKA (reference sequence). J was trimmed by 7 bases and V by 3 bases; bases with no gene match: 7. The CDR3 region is CSARPQGAFNEQFF. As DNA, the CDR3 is TGCAGTGCTAGGCCACAGGGGGCCTTTAATGAGCAGTTCTTC.

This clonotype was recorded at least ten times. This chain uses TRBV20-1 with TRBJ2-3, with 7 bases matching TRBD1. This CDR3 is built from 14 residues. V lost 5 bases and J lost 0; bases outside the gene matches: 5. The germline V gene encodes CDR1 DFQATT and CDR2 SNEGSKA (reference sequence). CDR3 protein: CSAPTGASTDTQYF. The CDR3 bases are TGCAGTGCTCCTACAGGGGCCAGCACAGATACGCAGTATTTT.

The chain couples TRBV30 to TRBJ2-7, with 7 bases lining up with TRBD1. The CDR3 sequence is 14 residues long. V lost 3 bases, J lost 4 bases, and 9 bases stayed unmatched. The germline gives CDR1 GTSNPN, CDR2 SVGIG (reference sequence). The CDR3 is CAWRIPGQQYEQYF. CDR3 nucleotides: TGTGCCTGGAGAATACCGGGACAGCAGTACGAGCAGTACTTC.

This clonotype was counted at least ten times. Written as DNA, the CDR3 is TGTGCCAGCAGCTCAAGAGGACAGAACACTGAAGCTTTCTTT. It is translated as CASSSRGQNTEAFF. This chain links TRBV7-9 with TRBJ1-1; the D gene is possibly TRBD1 (5 bases). The V end lost 4 bases, the J end lost 1 base, and 10 bases lay between the germline ends. Germline V gene sequence: CDR1 SEHNR, CDR2 FQNEAQ (reference sequence). The CDR3 spans 14 residues.

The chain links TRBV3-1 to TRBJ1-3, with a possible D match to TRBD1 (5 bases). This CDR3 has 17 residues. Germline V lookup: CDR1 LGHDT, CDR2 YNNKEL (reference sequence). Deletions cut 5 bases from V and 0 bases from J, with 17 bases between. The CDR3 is CASSSRGFGSSGNTIYF. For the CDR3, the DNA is TGTGCCAGCAGCTCCCGGGGGTTCGGGTCCTCTGGAAACACCATATATTTT.

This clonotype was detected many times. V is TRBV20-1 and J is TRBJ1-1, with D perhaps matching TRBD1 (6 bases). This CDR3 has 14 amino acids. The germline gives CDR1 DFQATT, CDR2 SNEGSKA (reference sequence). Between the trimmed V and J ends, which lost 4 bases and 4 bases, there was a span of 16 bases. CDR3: CSATVTGPGTEAFF. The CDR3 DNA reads TGCAGTGCTACAGTAACAGGGCCGGGCACTGAAGCTTTCTTT.

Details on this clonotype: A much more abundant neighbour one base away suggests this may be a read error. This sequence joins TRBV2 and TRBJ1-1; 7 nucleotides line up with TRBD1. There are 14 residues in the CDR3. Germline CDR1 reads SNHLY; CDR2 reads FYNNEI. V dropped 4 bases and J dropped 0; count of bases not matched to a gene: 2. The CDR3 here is CASSVRGMNTEAFF. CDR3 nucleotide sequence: TGTGCCAGCAGTGTCAGGGGGATGAACACTGAAGCTTTCTTT.

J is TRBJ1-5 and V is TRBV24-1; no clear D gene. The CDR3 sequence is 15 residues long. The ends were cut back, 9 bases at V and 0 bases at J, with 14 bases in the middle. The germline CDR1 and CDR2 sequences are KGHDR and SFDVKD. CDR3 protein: CATPALTHSNQPQHF. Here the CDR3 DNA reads TGTGCCACCCCGGCCCTGACTCATAGCAATCAGCCCCAGCATTTT.

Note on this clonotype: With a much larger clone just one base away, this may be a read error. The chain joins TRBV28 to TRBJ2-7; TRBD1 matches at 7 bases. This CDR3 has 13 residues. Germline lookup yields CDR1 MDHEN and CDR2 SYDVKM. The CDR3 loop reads CASSLGTVYERYF. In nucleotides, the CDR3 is TGTGCCAGCAGTTTGGGGACAGTCTACGAGCGGTACTTC.

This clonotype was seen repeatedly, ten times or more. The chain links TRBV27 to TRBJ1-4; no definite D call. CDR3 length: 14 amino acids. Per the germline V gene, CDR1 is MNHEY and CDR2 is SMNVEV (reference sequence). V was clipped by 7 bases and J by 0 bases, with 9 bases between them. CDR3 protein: CASTTFATNEKLFF. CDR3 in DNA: TGTGCCAGCACCACCTTTGCAACTAATGAAAAACTGTTTTTT.

For the CDR3, the DNA is TGTGCCATCAGTGAAAGGTTGGACAACCATCAGCCCCAGCATTTT. Protein sequence: CAISERLDNHQPQHF. This rearrangement joins TRBV10-3 to TRBJ1-5, with a tentative D call TRBD1 (5 bases). CDR1 is ENHRY, CDR2 SYGVKD, per germline. V lost 3 bases to trimming and J lost 5 bases, with 14 bases between them. There are 15 residues in the CDR3.

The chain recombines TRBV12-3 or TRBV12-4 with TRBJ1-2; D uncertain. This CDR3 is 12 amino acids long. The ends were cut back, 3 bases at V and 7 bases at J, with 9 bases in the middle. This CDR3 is CASSFTVSGYTF. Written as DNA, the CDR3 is TGTGCCAGCAGTTTCACAGTGAGTGGCTACACCTTC.

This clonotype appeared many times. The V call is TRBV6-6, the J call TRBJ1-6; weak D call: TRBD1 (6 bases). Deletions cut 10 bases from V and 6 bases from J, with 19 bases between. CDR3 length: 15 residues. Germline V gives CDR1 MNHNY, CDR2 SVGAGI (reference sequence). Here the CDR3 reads CATHLLDSRNSPLHF. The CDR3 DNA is TGTGCCACGCACTTACTGGACAGCCGTAATTCACCCCTCCACTTT.

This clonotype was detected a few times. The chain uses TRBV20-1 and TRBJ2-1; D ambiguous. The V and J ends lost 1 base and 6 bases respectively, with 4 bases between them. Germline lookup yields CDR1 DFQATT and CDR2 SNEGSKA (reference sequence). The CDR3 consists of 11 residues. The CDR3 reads CSARVTNEQFF. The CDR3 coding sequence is TGCAGTGCTAGAGTTACCAATGAGCAGTTCTTC.

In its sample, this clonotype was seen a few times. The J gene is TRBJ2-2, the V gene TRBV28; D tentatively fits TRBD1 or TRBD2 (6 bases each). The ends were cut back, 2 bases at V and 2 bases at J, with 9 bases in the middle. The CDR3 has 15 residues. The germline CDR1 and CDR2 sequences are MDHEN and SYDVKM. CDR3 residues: CASSLPGANTGELFF. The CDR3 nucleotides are TGTGCCAGCAGTTTACCGGGGGCTAACACCGGGGAGCTGTTTTTT.

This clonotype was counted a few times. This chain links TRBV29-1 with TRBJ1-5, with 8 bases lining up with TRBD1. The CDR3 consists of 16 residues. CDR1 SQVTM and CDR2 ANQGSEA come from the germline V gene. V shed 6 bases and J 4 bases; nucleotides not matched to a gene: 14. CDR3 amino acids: CSVTTDGTGGNQPQHF. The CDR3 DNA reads TGCAGCGTCACCACTGACGGGACAGGAGGGAATCAGCCCCAGCATTTT. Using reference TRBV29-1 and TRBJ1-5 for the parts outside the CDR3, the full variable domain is SAVISQKPSRDICQRGTSLTIQCQVDSQVTMMFWYRQQPGQSLTLIATANQGSEATYESGFVIDKFPISRPNLTFSTLTVSNMSPEDSSIYLCSVTTDGTGGNQPQHFGDGTRLSIL.